One sample yielded the 15 T cell receptor beta chains listed below, sequenced in a study of regulatory and conventional T cells in RAG deficiency. Sequenced by immunoSEQ multiplex PCR; TCRdb stores in-frame clones only, minus some. The table shows just over 30,000 clones, with approximately 96% occurring only once. Genomic DNA came from blood conventional CD4+ T cells gated CD25-low CD127-high. These same records also appear under a second study, on regulatory T cells. That paper states: The PCR used 52 TRBV and 13 TRBJ primers.

The sequencing input was CD25- CD4+ T cells sorted from blood. These receptors all come from a human donor in good health.

The rearrangement uses TRBV11-2 and TRBJ2-5; 7 nucleotides match TRBD2. CDR3 length: 14 residues. Looked up from germline, CDR1 is SGHAT and CDR2 is FQNNGV. With V trimmed by 5 bases and J by 4 bases, 7 bases remained unmatched. The chain's CDR3 is CASSRGSFGETQYF. For the CDR3, the DNA is TGTGCCAGCAGCCGCGGGAGCTTCGGAGAGACCCAGTACTTC.

In its sample, this clone was seen once. The CDR3 here is CASISRGTGNYGYTF. In DNA form, the CDR3 reads TGTGCCAGCATTTCCAGAGGGACAGGGAACTATGGCTACACCTTC. J is TRBJ1-2 and V is TRBV7-2; 9 bases are shared with TRBD1. This CDR3 is built from 15 residues. Germline values: CDR1 SGHTA, CDR2 FQGNSA. V was clipped by 7 bases and J by 2 bases; unmatched bases: 8.

The chain links TRBV7-6 to TRBJ2-2; no reliable D call. CDR1 and CDR2 (germline): SGHVS, FNYEAQ. The CDR3 is made up of 16 amino acids. Trimming shortened V by 1 base and J by 0 bases, and 9 bases separated the two germline ends. The CDR3 region is CASSLELIANTGELFF. Written as DNA, the CDR3 is TGTGCCAGCAGCTTAGAACTAATTGCGAACACCGGGGAGCTGTTTTTT.

The CDR3, as DNA: TGTGCCAGCAGCTTAGGGGCTAGGACAAACTACGAGCAGTACTTC. As protein: CASSLGARTNYEQYF. The chain links TRBV11-1 to TRBJ2-7, with D perhaps matching TRBD1 (5 bases). Trimming pared 1 base from V and 3 bases from J, leaving 13 bases between. Germline V gene data show CDR1 as SGHAT and CDR2 as FQDESV (reference sequence). This CDR3 is 15 amino acids long.

This chain joins TRBV9 and TRBJ2-2, with D unresolved. There are 15 residues in the CDR3. The V gene lost 0 bases and the J gene lost 1 base, with 7 bases spanning the gap. Germline V gene lookup returns CDR1 SGDLS and CDR2 YYNGEE. CDR3 nucleotides: TGTGCCAGCAGCGTAGTAACACAGAACACCGGGGAGCTGTTTTTT. It translates to CASSVVTQNTGELFF.

This clone was found once. This chain joins TRBV6-1 and TRBJ2-1; 8 bases match TRBD2. The CDR3 spans 17 residues. V lost 0 bases, J lost 7 bases, and 11 bases stayed unmatched. Germline lookup yields CDR1 MNHNS and CDR2 SASEGT. Here the CDR3 DNA reads TGTGCCAGCAGTGAAGCGCTAGGCGGGGGGCCGGGTAATGAGCAGTTCTTC. Translated: CASSEALGGGPGNEQFF.

The V gene is TRBV7-9, the J gene TRBJ1-2, with TRBD1 matching over 9 bases. Germline CDR1 SEHNR, CDR2 FQNEAQ (reference sequence). Germline trimming cut 1 base from V and 8 bases from J; bases unmatched to any gene: 5. The length of the CDR3 is 14 residues. In nucleotides, the CDR3 is TGTGCCAGCAGCTTAGAGGGGACAGGGCGAGGCTACACCTTC. Amino acid sequence: CASSLEGTGRGYTF.

This clone was detected only once. The chain carries TRBV7-3 and TRBJ2-1; 8 bases match TRBD1. Trimming took 2 bases from V and 1 from J; bases not matched to a gene: 16. This CDR3 is built from 20 residues. Germline CDR1 is SGHTA and CDR2 is FQGTGA. CDR3 in amino acids: CASSLGAPRTGQGSYNEQFF. The CDR3 nucleotides read TGTGCCAGCAGCTTAGGGGCTCCAAGGACCGGACAGGGTTCCTACAATGAGCAGTTCTTC.

This clone was counted once. The chain employs TRBV7-9 and TRBJ1-1, with 7 bases aligning to TRBD1. J gave up 8 bases and V 5 bases, and 8 bases lay outside the gene matches. This CDR3 has 13 amino acids. Germline V lookup: CDR1 SEHNR, CDR2 FQNEAQ (reference sequence). The CDR3 sequence is CASSIPGQTEAFF. The CDR3 DNA is TGTGCCAGCAGCATACCGGGACAGACCGAAGCTTTCTTT.

This chain joins TRBV18 and TRBJ2-1, with D uncertain. Trimming pared 2 bases from V and 0 bases from J, leaving 14 bases between. The CDR3 is made up of 17 amino acids. Germline V CDR1 and CDR2: KGHSH, LQKENI. The CDR3 DNA reads TGTGCCAGCTCACCATGGGCAGCTCTGAGCTCCTACAATGAGCAGTTCTTC. The encoded protein is CASSPWAALSSYNEQFF.

The chain uses TRBV27 and TRBJ1-1; TRBD1 is a possible D gene (6 bases). The V gene lost 5 bases and the J gene lost 1 base, with 11 bases spanning the gap. CDR1 and CDR2 from the germline V gene are MNHEY and SMNVEV (reference sequence). The length of the CDR3 is 14 residues. The chain's CDR3 is CASSPKDRNTEAFF. CDR3 DNA: TGTGCCAGCAGTCCAAAGGACAGGAACACTGAAGCTTTCTTT.

The CDR3 DNA follows: TGCGCCAGCAGCGTACAGGGGGGTAGTTACGAGCAGTACTTC. Translated: CASSVQGGSYEQYF. The chain combines TRBV5-1 with TRBJ2-7, with 8 bases identical to TRBD1. Germline V gene lookup returns CDR1 SGHRS and CDR2 YFSETQ. The CDR3 has 14 amino acids. Germline trimming cut 4 bases from V and 4 bases from J; bases unmatched to any gene: 7.

The chain carries TRBV5-8 and TRBJ2-1; tentatively, D is TRBD2 (7 bases). V gave up 1 base and J gave up 3 bases, with 11 bases separating them. CDR3 length: 15 residues. Germline CDR1 reads SGHTS; CDR2 reads YDEGEE. Here the CDR3 DNA reads TGTGCCAGCAGCTTGAGTAGGGGGGGCTACAATGAGCAGTTCTTC. This codes for CASSLSRGGYNEQFF.

This clone was seen just once. V is TRBV4-1 and J is TRBJ2-1; TRBD2 agrees at 8 bases. The CDR3 is 16 residues long. CDR1 and CDR2 (germline): MGHRA, YSYEKL. J gave up 3 bases and V 4 bases, and 8 bases lay outside the gene matches. CDR3 in amino acids: CASSRSAGVLYNEQFF. DNA for the CDR3: TGCGCCAGCAGCCGCTCAGCGGGAGTTCTCTACAATGAGCAGTTCTTC.

This chain links TRBV5-4 with TRBJ2-1; TRBD1 matches at 10 bases. This CDR3 has 15 residues. Germline V gene lookup returns CDR1 SGHNT and CDR2 YYREEE (reference sequence). V was clipped by 2 bases and J by 8 bases; unmatched bases: 7. CDR3 in DNA: TGTGCCAGCAGCTTTACGGGACAGGGGTTGGATGAGCAGTTCTTC. It encodes CASSFTGQGLDEQFF. The complete variable domain, with remaining parts taken from reference TRBV5-4 and TRBJ2-1, reads ETGVTQSPTHLIKTRGQQVTLRCSSQSGHNTVSWYQQALGQGPQFIFQYYREEENGRGNFPPRFSGLQFPNYSSELNVNALELDDSALYLCASSFTGQGLDEQFFGPGTRLTVL.